The 8 T cell receptor beta chains below all came from one sample that was sequenced in a study of regulatory T cells in long-lasting Graves disease. Relying on iRepertoire HTBI primers and Arm-PCR of CDR3 regions, the team built TCR beta libraries. TCRdb reprocessed the multiplex PCR reads with MiXCR, giving one entry per CDR3 protein. The sample carries 700,000 or so distinct CDR3 sequences, approximately 29% recorded once. The time point denotes: persistent/refractory GD, antithyroid drugs over 5 years with positive TRAb. The TCR library used RNA extracted from PBMCs. Source: peripheral blood mononuclear cells (PBMCs), taken when the disease was refractory, from a patient treated with antithyroid drugs. These receptors were collected from a female donor with Graves disease.

This chain links TRBV18 with TRBJ1-1, with 12 bases matching TRBD1. The V segment lost 4 bases and the J segment 9 bases; nucleotides outside the gene matches: 3. The length of the CDR3 is 13 residues. Germline-derived CDR1 and CDR2 are KGHSH and LQKENI. CDR3 residues: CASSQGDRGQAFF. The CDR3 DNA reads as TGTGCCAGCTCACAAGGGGACAGGGGGCAAGCTTTCTTT.

The chain has TRBV28 and TRBJ1-2; D possibly corresponds to TRBD1 (5 bases). Trimming left V 10 bases short and J 2 bases short, with 20 bases between. Germline lookup yields CDR1 MDHEN and CDR2 SYDVKM. The CDR3 sequence is 15 residues long. CDR3: CATQTGGTANYGYTF. The CDR3 DNA reads as TGTGCCACCCAGACCGGGGGGACGGCAAACTATGGCTACACCTTC.

This clonotype was picked up one time. The chain carries TRBV20-1 and TRBJ2-7; TRBD1 aligns across 11 bases. V lost 2 bases, J lost 6 bases, and 6 bases stayed unmatched. The germline V gene encodes CDR1 DFQATT and CDR2 SNEGSKA (reference sequence). The CDR3 length is 14 residues. The CDR3 nucleotides read TGCAGTGCTAGAATTACCGGGACAGGGGGCGAGCAGTACTTC. It specifies CSARITGTGGEQYF.

This chain connects TRBV20-1 to TRBJ1-5; perhaps TRBD1 as D (5 bases). This CDR3 comprises 13 residues. Germline V gives CDR1 DFQATT, CDR2 SNEGSKA (reference sequence). Trimming stripped 6 bases from V and 7 bases from J, with 16 bases between. The CDR3 nucleotides read TGCAGTGCACGGGACGTCGCGGGGCAGCCCCAGCATTTT. Translating it yields CSARDVAGQPQHF.

Only a few counts were recorded for this clonotype. This chain connects TRBV20-1 to TRBJ2-7; 9 nucleotides agree with TRBD2. This CDR3 contains 12 residues. Trimming took 7 bases from V and 4 from J; bases not matched to a gene: 5. From germline, CDR1 is DFQATT and CDR2 SNEGSKA (reference sequence). The CDR3 protein is CSGAGGGYEQYF. The CDR3 DNA is TGCAGTGGGGCGGGAGGGGGATACGAGCAGTACTTC.

This clonotype was seen more than once but under ten times. V gene TRBV29-1 combines with J gene TRBJ1-2; D may be TRBD1 (6 bases). Germline values: CDR1 SQVTM, CDR2 ANQGSEA. The CDR3 is 12 residues long. Trimming stripped 4 bases from V and 8 bases from J, with 14 bases between. The CDR3 coding sequence is TGCAGCGTTGTGGGGGGCGAGGGCGGCTACACCTTC. Translated: CSVVGGEGGYTF.

This clonotype turned up a few times. The chain has TRBV25-1 and TRBJ1-6; D is unresolved. Trimming removed 0 bases from V and 6 bases from J, with 12 bases in between. The germline CDR1 and CDR2 sequences are MGHDK and SYGVNS. The CDR3 is made up of 16 amino acids. This CDR3 is CASSEYGGSGNSPLHF. The DNA for the CDR3 is TGTGCCAGCAGTGAATATGGCGGGTCCGGTAATTCACCCCTCCACTTT.

The rearrangement joins TRBV7-9 to TRBJ2-7, with 9 nucleotides matching TRBD1. The CDR3 is 13 residues long. Germline loops: CDR1 SEHNR, CDR2 FQNEAQ (reference sequence). The trim removed 5 bases at V and 7 bases at J, leaving 6 bases unmatched. The CDR3 sequence: CASSGQGSREQYF. The CDR3 DNA reads as TGTGCCAGCAGCGGACAGGGGTCTCGAGAGCAGTACTTC.